The rows below give T cell receptor beta chains drawn from one sample of a study of graft-versus-host responses after intestinal transplantation. Using immunoSEQ multiplex PCR, the repertoire was profiled, and TCRdb retains in-frame clones only, with some absent. The table has over 80,000 clones, 86% seen once. Sample: PBMCs, taken 255 days after intestinal transplant. The receptors derive from a human patient who received an intestinal transplant, so some T cells may come from the graft donor. CDR3s include the opening cysteine and the closing phenylalanine or tryptophan. The order of the fields is clone size, V gene, J gene, D gene, CDR3 DNA, CDR3 protein. D genes are given only for firm matches. Clone sizes are given selectively: once, few, many, or a class where the clone is expanded.

few	TRBV7-2	TRBJ1-2	TRBD1	TGTGCCAGCAGCCCGTGGACAGGCTATGGCTACACCTTC	CASSPWTGYGYTF
.	TRBV6-5	TRBJ1-2	.	TGTGCCAGCAGTGGAGCTCTGGGTGAGGGTGGCTACACCTTC	CASSGALGEGGYTF
.	TRBV5-1	TRBJ2-7	TRBD1	TGCGCCAGCAGCCCCGGACAGGGGCAGACCGAGCAGTACTTC	CASSPGQGQTEQYF
few	TRBV11-2	TRBJ2-1	.	TGTGCCAGCAGCCCTCTACTACTAGCAGCCAACAATGAGCAGTTCTTC	CASSPLLLAANNEQFF
.	TRBV4-2	TRBJ2-2	TRBD1	TGTGCCAGCCGGCAGACAGGGGGGGACACCGGGGAGCTGTTTTTT	CASRQTGGDTGELFF
.	TRBV10-3	TRBJ2-5	TRBD1	TGTGCCATCAGGCCGGACAGGCCGGGGGAGACCCAGTACTTC	CAIRPDRPGETQYF
.	TRBV15	TRBJ1-2	TRBD1	TGTGCCACCAGCAGAGATACCCTCACAGGGGAGTGGGACTATGGCTACACCTTC	CATSRDTLTGEWDYGYTF
once	TRBV30	TRBJ1-2	TRBD1	TGTGCCTGGAGTGAAAGGGGGACAGGGGCCCCAACACTCTATGGCTACACCTTC	CAWSERGTGAPTLYGYTF
.	TRBV2	TRBJ2-1	TRBD2	TGTGCCAGCAGTAGGACTAGCGGGAGGCCCTCCTACAATGAGCAGTTCTTC	CASSRTSGRPSYNEQFF
.	TRBV9	TRBJ1-3	.	TGTGCCAGCAGCGTTACAGGGTCCAATAATGGAAACACCATATATTTT	CASSVTGSNNGNTIYF
.	TRBV7-3	TRBJ2-1	.	TGTGCCAGCAGCTTAAGAGTAGGGTGGCAGAACAATGAGCAGTTCTTC	CASSLRVGWQNNEQFF
.	TRBV9	TRBJ2-1	.	TGTGCCAGCAGCGCCCGTGAGGTCGGTTCCTACAATGAGCAGTTCTTC	CASSAREVGSYNEQFF
.	TRBV19	TRBJ2-1	.	TGTGCCAGTAGTCACGATGGGCCGCCCTACAATGAGCAGTTCTTC	CASSHDGPPYNEQFF
.	TRBV7-8	TRBJ1-4	.	TGTGCCAGCAGCTTAAAAGGGTCGGCTAATGAAAAACTGTTTTTT	CASSLKGSANEKLFF
.	TRBV28	TRBJ2-1	.	TGTGCCAGCAGCCCCTCTAGCGATGAGCAGTTCTTC	CASSPSSDEQFF
.	TRBV30	TRBJ1-4	TRBD1	TGTGCCTGGAGTTTAACAGGGGGCGGAGAAAAACTGTTTTTT	CAWSLTGGGEKLFF
.	TRBV6-5	TRBJ1-3	.	TGTGCCAGCAGTTACGGCCTTAACTCTGGAAACACCATATATTTT	CASSYGLNSGNTIYF
.	TRBV27	TRBJ1-4	TRBD1	TGTGCCAGCAGCACAGGGGGCTGGGAAAAACTGTTTTTT	CASSTGGWEKLFF
.	TRBV28	TRBJ2-2	TRBD1	TGTGCCAGCAGACGACAGGGAAACACCGGGGAGCTGTTTTTT	CASRRQGNTGELFF
.	TRBV30	TRBJ1-1	.	TGTGCCTGGCGGGCCACACTGAACACTGAAGCTTTCTTT	CAWRATLNTEAFF
.	TRBV29-1	TRBJ1-4	TRBD1	TGCAGCGTTGCCGGGACAGGGAATGAAAAACTGTTTTTT	CSVAGTGNEKLFF
.	TRBV2	TRBJ2-7	.	TGTGCCAGCAGTGAAGGGCCCCAGGGAACATCCTACGAGCAGTACTTC	CASSEGPQGTSYEQYF
.	TRBV4-2	TRBJ2-7	TRBD2	TGTGCCAGCACCTCGGGACTAGCGGGAGCAGGGACCTACGAGCAGTACTTC	CASTSGLAGAGTYEQYF
.	TRBV11-2	TRBJ1-2	.	TGTGCCAGCAGCGGGACCGGGCTGATGGACTATGGCTACACCTTC	CASSGTGLMDYGYTF
.	TRBV5-4	TRBJ1-4	.	TGTGCCAGCAGCTTGGGGGTGGCGGAAGCAACTAATGAAAAACTGTTTTTT	CASSLGVAEATNEKLFF
.	TRBV20-1	TRBJ2-5	.	TGCAGTGCTAGAGACCCCAAGACCCAGTACTTC	CSARDPKTQYF
.	TRBV5-6	TRBJ1-2	.	TGTGCCAGCAGCTCGGGCAGCCCCTATGGCTACACCTTC	CASSSGSPYGYTF
.	TRBV4-2	TRBJ1-3	.	TGTGCCAGCAGCCAGGACAGAGGGGGATCCAACACCATATATTTT	CASSQDRGGSNTIYF
.	TRBV6-5	TRBJ2-1	TRBD1	TGTGCCAGCAGTATTCGACAGGGATCCAATGAGCAGTTCTTC	CASSIRQGSNEQFF
.	TRBV7-9	TRBJ1-1	.	TGTGCCAGCAGCTTCCCCGACAGCTCAGGCATGAACACTGAAGCTTTCTTT	CASSFPDSSGMNTEAFF
.	TRBV28	TRBJ1-2	.	TGTGCCAGCAGACCGACAAGCCTCTATGGCTACACCTTC	CASRPTSLYGYTF
.	TRBV7-9	TRBJ1-1	.	TGTGCCAGCATCCAGACAGGTACGAACACTGAAGCTTTCTTT	CASIQTGTNTEAFF
.	TRBV28	TRBJ1-4	.	TGTGCCAGCAGTTTAAGACAAGGGGGGAGGAATGAAAAACTGTTTTTT	CASSLRQGGRNEKLFF
once	TRBV6-5	TRBJ2-7	.	TGTGCCAGCAGCCGGACATCGAAAGTATACGAGCAGTACTTC	CASSRTSKVYEQYF
.	TRBV15	TRBJ1-5	.	TGTGCCACCAGCAGTCGCCAGGGGAAAGGCGGCAATCAGCCCCAGCATTTT	CATSSRQGKGGNQPQHF
.	TRBV15	TRBJ1-2	.	TGTGCCACCAGCAGATCAGTGAGTAGCTATGGCTACACCTTC	CATSRSVSSYGYTF
.	TRBV2	TRBJ2-2	TRBD2	TGTGCCAGCAGTGAATCCGGACTAGATGCTAACACCGGGGAGCTGTTTTTT	CASSESGLDANTGELFF
.	TRBV28	TRBJ1-1	.	TGTGCCAGCAGTCCTCCCGGAAGGGGCACTGAAGCTTTCTTT	CASSPPGRGTEAFF
few	TRBV28	TRBJ2-2	.	TGTGCCAGCAGTTTATCGGGGGACACCGGGGAGCTGTTTTTT	CASSLSGDTGELFF
.	TRBV28	TRBJ1-1	.	TGTGCCAGCAGTTTCAGGGGCGGGGGCACTGAAGCTTTCTTT	CASSFRGGGTEAFF
.	TRBV2	TRBJ1-1	.	TGTGCCAGCAGTGAAGCTACGGCTGAAGCTTTCTTT	CASSEATAEAFF
.	TRBV5-1	TRBJ1-6	TRBD1	TGCGCCAGCAGCCCCTACAGGGGAGGCTCACCCCTCCACTTT	CASSPYRGGSPLHF
few	TRBV19	TRBJ1-1	.	TGTGCCAGTAGTTCCGGACCTGAAGCTTTCTTT	CASSSGPEAFF
once	TRBV27	TRBJ1-2	.	TGTGCCGGGGTGGGCATTTCGGGTTCCTATGGCTACACCTTC	CAGVGISGSYGYTF
.	TRBV25-1	TRBJ1-3	.	TGTGCCAGCAGTTTCTCTGGAAACACCATATATTTT	CASSFSGNTIYF
few	TRBV4-2	TRBJ1-5	TRBD1	TGTGCCAGCAGTGAGGGACAGGTTGGGCGGCCCCAGCATTTT	CASSEGQVGRPQHF
.	TRBV5-1	TRBJ2-2	TRBD2	TGCGCCAGCGAGCGGGAGTCCGGGGAGCTGTTTTTT	CASERESGELFF
.	TRBV9	TRBJ2-7	.	TGTGCCAGCAGCGTAGACTTAGGGCTGGAGCAGTACTTC	CASSVDLGLEQYF
.	TRBV11-1	TRBJ2-7	.	TGTGCCAGCAGCACCCCAGGGGCAGGGGTTGCTATCGAGCAGTACTTC	CASSTPGAGVAIEQYF